The clone carrying this T cell receptor (beta chain) was counted once. Amplification of TCR beta CDR3 regions used RNA as the template. The HTBI primer set served for first-round RT-PCR of the TCR CDR3. Each CDR3 protein is one row after TCRdb ran MiXCR on the multiplex PCR reads. The data contain about 250,000 distinct CDR3 sequences, approximately 23% of them singletons. This CDR3 contains 16 residues. Germline lookup yields CDR1 MNHEY and CDR2 SVGAGI. V shed 0 bases and J shed 0 bases, with 12 bases lying between them. The entry originates in a study of T cells in Graves' hyperthyroidism and ophthalmopathy.

This TCR came from a woman aged 40 to 50 with Graves' ophthalmopathy. Source material: blood. J is TRBJ2-7 and V is TRBV6-5, with a tentative D call TRBD2 (5 bases). The CDR3 DNA follows: TGTGCCAGCAGTTACTCGCCTGGAGAGGGCTCCTACGAGCAGTACTTC. As protein: CASSYSPGEGSYEQYF.